Given below is one T cell receptor beta chain in context. Its target antigen remains unknown. Per-base qualities were not stored, and no clone one base away is much larger. This sample is drawn from a study of cytomegalovirus exposure and HLA in healthy donors (dated 2017 in TCRdb). At the level of the whole study: According to a later analysis, the 120 or so validation repertoires were produced on the same platform as the approximately 690 repertoires of the first cohort. The study aimed to test whether signatures of past pathogen exposure could be identified by cataloging public T cell receptors. Along with the roughly 700-subject first cohort, a separate validation cohort of roughly 110 different subjects was used. High-throughput TCR immunosequencing, statistical association of individual TCRs with disease status, and machine learning were combined to predict cytomegalovirus infection status. What the work shows at the level of the full study, not this receptor alone: In vitro tests confirmed that a few of the cytomegalovirus-associated TCR beta chains recognize cytomegalovirus antigens. The authors suggested that the approach could potentially be generalized to other disease states and immunological phenotypes. In both the original and validation cohorts, the classifier was reported to diagnose cytomegalovirus status with high specificity and sensitivity. Subsequent analysis determined that TCRs grouped into clusters in the first cohort also showed a tendency toward co-occurrence across the approximately 120 validation repertoires, and approximately 94% of cluster scores exceeded 0. In the study, approximately 160 TCR beta chains were listed as associated with cytomegalovirus. Across donors, most TCR sequences were observed very rarely, whereas some public TCRs were present in many individuals. A later analysis had no HLA typing for the validation cohort, so co-occurrence there was scored across all 130 or so repertoires.

Libraries were prepared through the immunoSEQ multiplex PCR assay. The source study handled its data this way. To diagnose cytomegalovirus status from the catalog of TCR beta chain sequences, a statistical classification framework was built. The clones in this table, taken by TCRdb from immuneACCESS, are in-frame only. Not every clone is retained; where verified, under half of the shortfall comes from an unresolved V gene, and the cause of the rest is unknown. V and J calls and clone size follow that table, whereas D and trimming were derived from the DNA. For this sample the table gives 76,000 or so clones, of which approximately 95% were detected only once. 2.5% to 3.5% of the sample goes to the ten largest clones. Taken from cysteine to phenylalanine, the CDR3 has 13 residues. Only CDR3 DNA is held: 39 bases, read in frame from base 1. V is shortened by 6 bases, J by 2 bases, and the region joining them spans 9 bases. CDR1 and CDR2 were assigned from the germline V gene (reference sequence) as MNHNY and SVGAGI.

Donors formed part of the validation cohort, which comprised over a hundred subjects and was distinct from the first cohort of roughly 600 subjects. Material: PBMCs. The V and J genes are TRBV6-6 and TRBJ2-3; the D gene cannot be named for sure. This TCR derives from a woman under 30 in good health and CMV-seropositive. At the DNA level, the sequence is TGTGCCAGCAGGCCAGGAATCACAGATACGCAGTATTTT. Its coded protein is CASRPGITDTQYF.